The 16 T cell receptor beta chains given below trace back to one sample, sequenced in a study of immune evolution from preneoplasia to lung adenocarcinoma. Here immunoSEQ multiplex PCR was the method, and the copy in TCRdb shows in-frame clones only, minus some. The data hold 8,000 to 9,000 clones, with around 75% observed a single time. Sequencing was carried out using FFPE minimally invasive lung adenocarcinoma tissue. These TCRs come from an older donor with lung adenocarcinoma.

The chain is built from TRBV27 and TRBJ2-7; D not resolved. Germline V gene lookup returns CDR1 MNHEY and CDR2 SMNVEV (reference sequence). V dropped 2 bases and J dropped 6 bases, with 11 bases sitting between them. This CDR3 has 13 residues. CDR3 DNA: TGTGCCAGCAGTTTAGAGTCCCGACGCGAGCAGTACTTC. It specifies CASSLESRREQYF.

CDR3 DNA: TGCGCCAGCAGCTTGGCCCCTACGACAGCCTCCTCTGGAAACACCATATATTTT. This codes for CASSLAPTTASSGNTIYF. The rearrangement joins TRBV5-1 to TRBJ1-3; D might be TRBD1 (5 bases). V was cut by 0 bases and J by 0 bases, with 16 bases left in between. This CDR3 has 18 residues. From germline, CDR1 is SGHRS and CDR2 YFSETQ.

The chain recombines TRBV4-1 with TRBJ1-1; no reliable D call. V was cut by 4 bases and J by 1 base, with 13 bases left in between. CDR3 length: 15 residues. CDR1 is MGHRA, CDR2 YSYEKL, per germline. The CDR3 is CASSPPVSKNTEAFF. CDR3 in DNA: TGCGCCAGCAGCCCACCGGTCTCGAAGAACACTGAAGCTTTCTTT.

The rearrangement uses TRBV28 and TRBJ2-5; D call uncertain. The J call may not be correct, given that the DNA end is closer to TRBJ2-7. The CDR3 is 12 residues long. Germline lookup yields CDR1 MDHEN and CDR2 SYDVKM. CDR3 amino acids: CASSSSVYEQYF. The CDR3 bases are TGTGCCAGCAGTTCCTCTGTCTACGAGCAGTACTTC.

This clone appeared a few times. This chain links TRBV28 with TRBJ1-5; the D is unclear. V was shortened by 6 bases and J by 9 bases, with 12 bases between the two germline ends. This CDR3 comprises 12 residues. Per the germline V gene, CDR1 is MDHEN and CDR2 is SYDVKM. In DNA form, the CDR3 reads TGTGCCAGCAGCCTAATCCCGTGGCCCCAGCATTTT. Protein: CASSLIPWPQHF. Based on the CDR3 plus reference TRBV28 and TRBJ1-5, the full variable domain is DVKVTQSSRYLVKRTGEKVFLECVQDMDHENMFWYRQDPGLGLRLIYFSYDVKMKEKGDIPEGYSVSREKKERFSLILESASTNQTSMYLCASSLIPWPQHFGDGTRLSIL.

J is TRBJ2-7 and V is TRBV27; the match to TRBD2 covers 7 bases. The CDR3 totals 15 residues. Germline lookup yields CDR1 MNHEY and CDR2 SMNVEV (reference sequence). The V segment lost 4 bases and the J segment 7 bases; nucleotides outside the gene matches: 13. CDR3 amino acids: CASSYVGGRAQEQYF. CDR3 nucleotide sequence: TGTGCCAGCAGTTACGTGGGGGGGAGGGCCCAAGAGCAGTACTTC.

In its sample, this clone was seen a few times. This sequence joins TRBV14 and TRBJ1-4; the D gene is possibly TRBD1 (5 bases). The V gene lost 4 bases and the J gene lost 7 bases, with 16 bases spanning the gap. The CDR3 is 15 residues long. Germline assignment: CDR1 SGHDN and CDR2 FVKESK. CDR3 nucleotide sequence: TGTGCCAGCAGCCGGCACGGGACGCCAGGTGAAAAACTGTTTTTT. Its protein is CASSRHGTPGEKLFF.

J is TRBJ2-3 and V is TRBV2; D is tentatively TRBD1 or TRBD2 (5 bases each). CDR1 SNHLY and CDR2 FYNNEI come from the germline V gene. The CDR3 is 15 residues long. Trimming cost V 0 bases and J 11 bases, with 18 bases left between them. For the CDR3, the DNA is TGTGCCAGCAGTGAAGCGCTTCGGGGACCTGGAGGGCAGTATTTT. This codes for CASSEALRGPGGQYF.

The chain couples TRBV4-1 to TRBJ2-2; 10 nucleotides line up with TRBD2. The ends lost 4 bases at V and 4 bases at J; junction bases unmatched: 15. Germline assignment: CDR1 MGHRA and CDR2 YSYEKL. The CDR3 is 19 residues long. This CDR3 is CASSLSGTSERRGTGELFF. CDR3 in DNA: TGCGCCAGCAGCCTATCCGGGACTAGCGAACGGCGCGGCACCGGGGAGCTGTTTTTT.

This chain uses TRBV5-1 with TRBJ2-7; D tentatively reads TRBD1 or TRBD2 (6 bases each). CDR3 length: 14 residues. The V gene lost 4 bases and the J gene lost 3 bases, with 14 bases spanning the gap. The germline V gene has CDR1 SGHRS and CDR2 YFSETQ. The CDR3 reads CASSPGGGGYEQYF. CDR3 coding DNA: TGCGCCAGCAGCCCCGGTGGAGGGGGCTACGAGCAGTACTTC.

The genes are TRBV10-2 and TRBJ2-7; 7 nucleotides line up with TRBD2. Per germline, CDR1 WSHSY and CDR2 SAAADI. V dropped 7 bases and J dropped 2; count of bases not matched to a gene: 5. The CDR3 spans 13 residues. The CDR3 DNA is TGCGCCAGCACAACAGCGGGAACCTACGAGCAGTACTTC. Translation gives CASTTAGTYEQYF.

The rearrangement joins TRBV18 to TRBJ2-7; 10 bases map to TRBD1. Germline CDR1 and CDR2: KGHSH and LQKENI. The V and J ends lost 5 bases and 3 bases, in that order; junction bases with no gene match: 10. The CDR3 loop spans 16 amino acids. The CDR3 region has the DNA TGTGCCAGCTCATCGGCGCTGACAGGGGGCCTCTACGAGCAGTACTTC. Translation: CASSSALTGGLYEQYF.

V is TRBV19 and J is TRBJ2-1; D is perhaps TRBD1 or TRBD2 (6 bases each). Trimming took off 3 bases at V and 7 bases at J, with 19 bases between the two ends. From germline, CDR1 is LNHDA and CDR2 SQIVND (reference sequence). The length of the CDR3 is 16 residues. CDR3 bases: TGTGCCAGTAGTATGGGATATGGTCGGGGGCAAAATGAGCAGTTCTTC. It is translated as CASSMGYGRGQNEQFF.

The chain employs TRBV2 and TRBJ2-7; unclear D gene. CDR3 length: 13 residues. Trimming left V 8 bases short and J 3 bases short, with 14 bases between. In germline, CDR1 is SNHLY, CDR2 FYNNEI. The CDR3 region is CASGSRVIYEQYF. Here the CDR3 DNA reads TGTGCCAGCGGGTCCCGAGTAATCTACGAGCAGTACTTC.

Only a few counts were recorded for this clone. In nucleotides, the CDR3 is TGCGCCAGCAGCCAAGATCCCTCACGGACAGCGAACACTGAAGCTTTCTTT. Its protein is CASSQDPSRTANTEAFF. This chain uses TRBV4-1 with TRBJ1-1; D is possibly TRBD1 (6 bases). V lost 0 bases, J lost 1 base, and 15 bases lay in between. Looked up from germline, CDR1 is MGHRA and CDR2 is YSYEKL. This CDR3 region has 17 residues.

The rearrangement joins TRBV11-3 to TRBJ2-1, with 8 bases fitting TRBD2. The CDR3 has 13 amino acids. With 8 bases clipped from V and 6 bases from J, the junction kept 6 bases outside the gene matches. CDR1 and CDR2 from the germline V gene are SGHNT and YENEEA. The CDR3 protein is CASGGGSGNEQFF. CDR3 DNA sequence: TGTGCCAGCGGCGGGGGGTCGGGCAATGAGCAGTTCTTC.